This TCR beta chain was identified during a study of CD8 T cells in ankylosing spondylitis. MiXCR was run by TCRdb on the 5' RACE reads, yielding one entry per CDR3 protein. Here the sample spans 350,000 to 400,000 distinct CDR3 sequences, roughly 20% being singletons. With regard to this clonotype: The antigen is unknown.

Regarding the study as a whole: Reactive arthritis synovial fluid and blood previously showed some of these motif variants.

There are 14 residues in the CDR3. The germline V and J ends were trimmed by 8 bases and 1 base, with 11 bases remaining between them. The TCR was taken from a male donor with ankylosing spondylitis or in good health (not recorded which). The sample taken for sequencing was blood, either unsorted or a sorted T cell fraction (not recorded which). V and J are TRBV12-3 or TRBV12-4 and TRBJ2-2; D ambiguous. The CDR3 sequence is CASQTDLNTGELFF. CDR3 bases: TGTGCCAGCCAAACAGATCTGAACACCGGGGAGCTGTTTTTT.